These 4 T cell receptor beta chains originate from one sample sequenced in a study of multiple sclerosis patients with progressive multifocal leukoencephalopathy. The time point here: before natalizumab initiation. Clones were read by immunoSEQ multiplex PCR, and TCRdb kept only the in-frame ones, dropping some. Of under 40,000 clones in the sample, almost 95% were seen once. Source material: PBMCs. These receptors originate from a man aged 30 to 39 with multiple sclerosis.

V and J are TRBV7-9 and TRBJ2-3, with no clear D. The V gene lost 4 bases and the J gene lost 1 base, with 12 bases spanning the gap. CDR3 length: 15 amino acids. Germline CDR1 SEHNR, CDR2 FQNEAQ (reference sequence). CDR3 DNA: TGTGCCAGCAGCTGGTACTCCCGAGGCACAGATACGCAGTATTTT. It codes for CASSWYSRGTDTQYF.

V usage is TRBV20-1 and J usage is TRBJ1-1; D remains unclear. The CDR3 is 11 amino acids. V was pared by 3 bases and J by 5 bases, with 7 bases between. CDR1 is DFQATT, CDR2 SNEGSKA, per germline (reference sequence). The CDR3 region is CSARAGTEAFF. In DNA form, the CDR3 reads TGCAGTGCTAGGGCGGGTACTGAAGCTTTCTTT.

This clone was observed a single time. V is TRBV5-1 and J is TRBJ2-7, with D possibly TRBD2 on 5 matching bases. This CDR3 region has 15 residues. Trimming left V 5 bases short and J 1 base short, with 16 bases between. Looked up from germline, CDR1 is SGHRS and CDR2 is YFSETQ. This CDR3 reads CASRDFCGASYEQYV. For the CDR3, the DNA is TGCGCCAGCAGGGACTTTTGCGGAGCGTCCTACGAGCAGTACGTC.

The chain employs TRBV29-1 and TRBJ2-4, with 8 bases identical to TRBD2. V was pared by 4 bases and J by 1 base, with 3 bases of the junction left unmatched. Germline CDR1 reads SQVTM; CDR2 reads ANQGSEA. The CDR3 is made up of 14 amino acids. The chain's CDR3 is CSVAGGGAKNIQYF. In DNA, the CDR3 is TGCAGCGTTGCGGGAGGGGGGGCCAAAAACATTCAGTACTTC.